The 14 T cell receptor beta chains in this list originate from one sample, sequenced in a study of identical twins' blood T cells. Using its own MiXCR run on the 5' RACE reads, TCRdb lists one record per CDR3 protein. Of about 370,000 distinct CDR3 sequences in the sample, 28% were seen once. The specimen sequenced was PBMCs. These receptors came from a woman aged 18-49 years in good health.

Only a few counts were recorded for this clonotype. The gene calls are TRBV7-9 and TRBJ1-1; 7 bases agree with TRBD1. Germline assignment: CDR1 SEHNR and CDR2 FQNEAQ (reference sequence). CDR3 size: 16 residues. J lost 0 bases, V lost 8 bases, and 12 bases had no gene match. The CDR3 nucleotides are TGTGCCAGCCGAACTGGGGACAGCTACATGAACACTGAAGCTTTCTTT. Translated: CASRTGDSYMNTEAFF.

CDR3 in DNA: TGCAGCGCCCAAACAGGGATCCGAGAAGAGACCCAGTACTTC. This codes for CSAQTGIREETQYF. This sequence joins TRBV29-1 and TRBJ2-5; D perhaps matches TRBD1 (6 bases). The CDR3 spans 14 residues. Germline values: CDR1 SQVTM, CDR2 ANQGSEA. Trimming cost V 7 bases and J 3 bases, with 18 bases left between them.

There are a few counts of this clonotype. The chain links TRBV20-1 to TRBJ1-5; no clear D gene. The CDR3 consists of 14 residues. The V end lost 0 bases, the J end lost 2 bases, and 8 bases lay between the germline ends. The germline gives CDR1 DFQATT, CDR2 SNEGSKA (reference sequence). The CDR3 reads CSARDKRGNQPQHF. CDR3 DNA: TGCAGTGCTAGAGATAAGAGGGGCAATCAGCCCCAGCATTTT.

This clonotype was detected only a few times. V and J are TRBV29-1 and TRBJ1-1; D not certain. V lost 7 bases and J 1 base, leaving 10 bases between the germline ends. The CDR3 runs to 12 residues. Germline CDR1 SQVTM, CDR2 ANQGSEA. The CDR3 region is CSAPSGNTEAFF. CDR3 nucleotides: TGCAGCGCGCCCTCGGGGAACACTGAAGCTTTCTTT.

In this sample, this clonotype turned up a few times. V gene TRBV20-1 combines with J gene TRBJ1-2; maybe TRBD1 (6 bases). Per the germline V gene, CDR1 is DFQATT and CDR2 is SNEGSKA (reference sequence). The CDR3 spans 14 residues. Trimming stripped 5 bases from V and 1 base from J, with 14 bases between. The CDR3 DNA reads TGCAGTGCTCGAGGGCAGGGGAATAACTATGGCTACACCTTC. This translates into CSARGQGNNYGYTF.

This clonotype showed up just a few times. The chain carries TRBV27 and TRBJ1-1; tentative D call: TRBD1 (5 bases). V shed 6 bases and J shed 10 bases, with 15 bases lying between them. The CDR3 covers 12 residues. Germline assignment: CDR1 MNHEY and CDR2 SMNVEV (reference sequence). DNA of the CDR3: TGTGCCAGCAGCCCCACAGGAGGCCCAGCTTTCTTT. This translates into CASSPTGGPAFF.

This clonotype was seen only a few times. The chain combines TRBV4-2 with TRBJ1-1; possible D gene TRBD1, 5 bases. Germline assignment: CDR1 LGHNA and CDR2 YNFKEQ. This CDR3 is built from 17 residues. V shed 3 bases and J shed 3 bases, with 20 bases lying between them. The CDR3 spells CASSHFRGLGVDTEAFF. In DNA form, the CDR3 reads TGTGCCAGCAGCCATTTTAGGGGCCTAGGAGTGGACACTGAAGCTTTCTTT.

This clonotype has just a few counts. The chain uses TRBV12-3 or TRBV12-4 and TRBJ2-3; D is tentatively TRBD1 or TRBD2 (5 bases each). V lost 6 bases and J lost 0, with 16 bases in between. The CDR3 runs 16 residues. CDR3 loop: CASRRDPTSSTDTQYF. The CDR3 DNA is TGTGCCAGCAGACGGGACCCCACTTCTAGCACAGATACGCAGTATTTT.

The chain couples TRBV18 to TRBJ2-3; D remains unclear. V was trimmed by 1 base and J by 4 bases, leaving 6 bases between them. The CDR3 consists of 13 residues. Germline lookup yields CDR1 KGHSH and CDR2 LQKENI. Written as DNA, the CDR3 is TGTGCCAGCTCACCACTCGGTGCAGATACGCAGTATTTT. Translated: CASSPLGADTQYF.

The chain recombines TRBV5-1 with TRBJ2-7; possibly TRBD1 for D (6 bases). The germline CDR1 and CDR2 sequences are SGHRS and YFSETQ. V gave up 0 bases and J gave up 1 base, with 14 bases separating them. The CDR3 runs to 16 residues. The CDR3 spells CASSLAESRGSYEQYF. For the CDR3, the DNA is TGCGCCAGCAGCTTGGCCGAATCTAGGGGGTCCTACGAGCAGTACTTC.

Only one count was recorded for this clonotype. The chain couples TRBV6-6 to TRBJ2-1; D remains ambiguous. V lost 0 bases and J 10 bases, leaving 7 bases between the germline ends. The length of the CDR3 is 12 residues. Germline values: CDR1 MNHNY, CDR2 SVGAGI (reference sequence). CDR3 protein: CASSYSLREQFF. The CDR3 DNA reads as TGTGCCAGCAGTTACTCCCTCAGGGAGCAGTTCTTC.

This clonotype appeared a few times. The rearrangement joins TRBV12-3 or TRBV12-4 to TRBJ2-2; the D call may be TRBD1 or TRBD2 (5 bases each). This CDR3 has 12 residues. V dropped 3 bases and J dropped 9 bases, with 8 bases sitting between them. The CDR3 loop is CASSFGTRELFF. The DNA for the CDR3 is TGTGCCAGCAGTTTCGGGACGAGGGAGCTGTTTTTT.

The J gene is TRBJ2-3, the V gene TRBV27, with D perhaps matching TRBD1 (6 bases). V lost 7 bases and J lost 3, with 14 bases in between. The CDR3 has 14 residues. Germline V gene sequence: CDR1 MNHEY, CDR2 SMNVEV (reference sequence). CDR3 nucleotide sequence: TGTGCCAGCACCTTGGGGGCCCCGACAGATACGCAGTATTTT. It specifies CASTLGAPTDTQYF.

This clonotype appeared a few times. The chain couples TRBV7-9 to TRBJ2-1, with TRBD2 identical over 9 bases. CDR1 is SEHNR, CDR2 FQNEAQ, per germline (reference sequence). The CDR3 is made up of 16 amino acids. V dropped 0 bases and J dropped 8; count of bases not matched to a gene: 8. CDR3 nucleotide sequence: TGTGCCAGCAGCTTAGCGCTGGGACTAGCTGTATATGAGCAGTTCTTC. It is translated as CASSLALGLAVYEQFF.